This TCR beta chain is from a study of blood T cell repertoires in COVID-19. Produced via immunoSEQ multiplex PCR; TCRdb's table is partial and in-frame only. The sample contains 100,000 to 150,000 clones, about four fifths of which appear only once. Germline lookup yields CDR1 SNHLY and CDR2 FYNNEI. V lost 3 bases to trimming and J lost 4 bases, with 9 bases between them. The CDR3 is made up of 13 amino acids. The TCR originated in a woman aged 55-70 years with acute or convalescent COVID-19. The sequenced sample consisted of peripheral blood. V gene TRBV2 combines with J gene TRBJ1-2; perhaps TRBD1 as D (5 bases). The DNA for the CDR3 is TGTGCCAGCAGTGATGGCAGGGTCTATGGCTACACCTTC. It is translated as CASSDGRVYGYTF. Using reference TRBV2 and TRBJ1-2 for the parts outside the CDR3, the full variable domain is EPEVTQTPSHQVTQMGQEVILRCVPISNHLYFYWYRQILGQKVEFLVSFYNNEISEKSEIFDDQFSVERPDGSNFTLKIRSTKLEDSAMYFCASSDGRVYGYTFGSGTRLTVV.